One and the same sample provided the 3 T cell receptor beta chains below, sequenced in a study of CD8+ T cells in alopecia areata (dated by TCRdb to the late 2010s). The treatment or condition label here, explained by the study, means: oral pan-JAK inhibitor, 5-10 mg twice daily. Libraries were prepared through the immunoSEQ multiplex PCR assay. To provide template for TCR sequencing, every sample had RNA extracted and reverse transcribed into cDNA. Drawn from immuneACCESS, this table holds only the in-frame rearrangements with V and J called that TCRdb kept. Clones are partly lost; checked studies trace under half to an unresolved V gene and leave the rest unexplained. The sample yields more than 200,000 clones; just over 65% were counted once. Of the sample, 1% to 1.5% falls within the top ten clones. The starting material was CD4+ T cells sorted from blood, obtained between weeks 44 and 45, from a patient treated with tofacitinib. The source is a human donor with alopecia areata.

The CDR3 spells CASSLGQGDSPLHF. CDR3 sequence (DNA): TGCGCCAGCAGCTTGGGACAGGGCGATTCACCCCTCCACTTT. The chain joins TRBV5-1 to TRBJ1-6, with 7 nucleotides matching TRBD1. Germline V CDR1 and CDR2: SGHRS, YFSETQ. The CDR3 is made up of 14 amino acids. Trimming removed 0 bases from V and 8 bases from J; junction bases left unmatched: 2.

This chain connects TRBV25-1 to TRBJ2-1, with a weak D call TRBD2 (6 bases). Germline V gene sequence: CDR1 MGHDK, CDR2 SYGVNS. The CDR3 has 14 residues. V lost 10 bases, J lost 9 bases, and 22 bases lay in between. The CDR3 region has the DNA TGTGCCACCTGGGGAGGCCCACTCTTCGGTGAGCAGTTCTTC. It yields the protein CATWGGPLFGEQFF.

This clone was seen more than once but under ten times. This chain joins TRBV30 and TRBJ2-5, with D unclear. TRBJ2-7 explains the end of the DNA better; the J call may be wrong. This CDR3 contains 17 residues. The germline CDR1 and CDR2 sequences are GTSNPN and SVGIG (reference sequence). The CDR3: CAWSAHILGRDYDEQYF. DNA for the CDR3: TGTGCCTGGAGCGCCCATATCCTAGGAAGGGATTACGACGAGCAGTACTTC.